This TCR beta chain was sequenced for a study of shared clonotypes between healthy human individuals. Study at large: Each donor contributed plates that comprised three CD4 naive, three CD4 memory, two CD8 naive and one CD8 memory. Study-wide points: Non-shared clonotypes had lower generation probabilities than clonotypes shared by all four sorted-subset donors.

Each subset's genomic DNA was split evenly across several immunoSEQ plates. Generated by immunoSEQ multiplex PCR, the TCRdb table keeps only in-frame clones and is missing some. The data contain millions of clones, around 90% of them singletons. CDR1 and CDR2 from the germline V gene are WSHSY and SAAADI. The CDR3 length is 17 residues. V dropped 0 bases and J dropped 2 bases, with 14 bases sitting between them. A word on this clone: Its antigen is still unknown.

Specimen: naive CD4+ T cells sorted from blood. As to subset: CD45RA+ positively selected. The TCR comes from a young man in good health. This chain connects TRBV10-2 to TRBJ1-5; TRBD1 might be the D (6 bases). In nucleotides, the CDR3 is TGCGCCAGCAGTGAGTCGGGCAGGGGTCAAGGCAATCAGCCCCAGCATTTT. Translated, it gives CASSESGRGQGNQPQHF.